The rows below give T cell receptor beta chains drawn from one sample of a study of blood T cell repertoires in COVID-19. Assay: immunoSEQ multiplex PCR; the TCRdb copy retains only in-frame clones and omits some. Among 150,000 to 200,000 clones listed, about 88% were seen once. The sample consisted of peripheral blood. These receptors all come from a man in his fifties or sixties with acute or convalescent COVID-19. The CDR3 runs from the conserved cysteine through the conserved F or W. A D gene is named only where the DNA matches it firmly. The size entry is marked missing in some rows and otherwise reads once, few, many or a size class.

V gene,J gene,clone size,D gene,CDR3 DNA,CDR3 protein
TRBV7-2,TRBJ1-2,NA,NA,TGTGCCAGCAGTTTAATACAGACTAACTATGGCTACACCTTC,CASSLIQTNYGYTF
TRBV10-3,TRBJ2-5,NA,NA,TGTGCCATGGCTCGGGGCGGGGGCACGCAAGAGACCCAGTACTTC,CAMARGGGTQETQYF
TRBV3-1/TRBV3-2,TRBJ1-1,NA,NA,TGTGCCAGCAGCCAAGATTCAGTCGCTGAAGCTTTCTTT,CASSQDSVAEAFF
TRBV7-2,TRBJ2-5,NA,NA,TGTGCCAGCAGCTATACCGACGGGGTAAAGACCCAGTACTTC,CASSYTDGVKTQYF
TRBV7-8,TRBJ2-7,NA,TRBD1,TGTGCCAGCAGCTTGCTGACAGGGGCCGAGCAGTACTTC,CASSLLTGAEQYF
TRBV27,TRBJ1-6,NA,TRBD1,TGTGCCAGCAGGACAGGGGATTCACCCCTCCACTTT,CASRTGDSPLHF
TRBV9,TRBJ1-4,NA,TRBD1,TGTGCCAGCAGTCGACAGGGGCGGCATCATGAAAAACTGTTTTTT,CASSRQGRHHEKLFF
TRBV11-3,TRBJ2-7,NA,TRBD1,TGTGCCAGCAGCTCCCACGGACAGGGCTACGAGCAGTACTTC,CASSSHGQGYEQYF
TRBV5-6,TRBJ2-2,NA,NA,TGTGCCAGCAGCTTGGTCGGGGGATCGAACACCGGGGAGCTGTTTTTT,CASSLVGGSNTGELFF
TRBV5-4,TRBJ1-4,NA,NA,TGTGCCAGCAGCTTGACGGCAACTAATGAAAAACTGTTTTTT,CASSLTATNEKLFF
TRBV7-3,TRBJ1-2,NA,NA,TGTGCCAGCAGCCTCTCCCCAGGGTTGGATGGCTACACCTTC,CASSLSPGLDGYTF
TRBV30,TRBJ1-5,NA,NA,TGTGCCCTCGGACAGAACAATCAGCCCCAGCATTTT,CALGQNNQPQHF
TRBV2,TRBJ1-4,NA,NA,TGTGCCAGCGTTCGGGGGGCGGGTAATGAAAAACTGTTTTTT,CASVRGAGNEKLFF
TRBV29-1,TRBJ1-5,few,NA,TGCAGCGTTCGAGAAGAGAGCAATCAGCCCCAGCATTTT,CSVREESNQPQHF